These T cell receptor beta chains were read from a single sample in a study of CD8+ T cells in alopecia areata. The method was immunoSEQ multiplex PCR; TCRdb's version includes in-frame clones alone and lacks a portion of them. The table records 120,000 to 150,000 clones, roughly 60% of them present only once. Sequenced sample: CD8+ T cells sorted from blood. The receptors here all came from a human donor in good health. Each CDR3 is given with its conserved first and last residue. D genes are given only for firm matches. Size is omitted from some rows. Given values are once, few, many or a class for expanded clones.

TRBJ1-1 TRBV30 NA TRBD1 CAWKGQGDTEAFF TGTGCCTGGAAGGGGCAGGGGGACACTGAAGCTTTCTTT
TRBJ2-2 TRBV9 NA TRBD2 CASSPVAGGLDTGELFF TGTGCCAGCAGCCCAGTAGCGGGAGGGCTCGACACCGGGGAGCTGTTTTTT
TRBJ2-1 TRBV4-1 NA NA CASSQAVRTGYMGNEQFF TGCGCCAGCAGCCAAGCGGTCCGCACAGGGTATATGGGGAATGAGCAGTTCTTC
TRBJ2-3 TRBV25-1 NA NA CASSEYRVVGRTDTQYF TGTGCCAGCAGTGAATATCGTGTAGTGGGACGCACAGATACGCAGTATTTT
TRBJ1-4 TRBV7-9 once NA CASSTNSATNEKLFF TGTGCCAGCAGCACCAACTCCGCAACTAATGAAAAACTGTTTTTT
TRBJ1-5 TRBV19 few NA CASSPGDHSNQPQHF TGTGCCAGTAGTCCAGGGGACCATAGCAATCAGCCCCAGCATTTT
TRBJ1-1 TRBV5-6 NA NA CASSAEQLLNTEAFF TGTGCCAGCAGCGCCGAACAGCTTCTGAACACTGAAGCTTTCTTT
TRBJ2-7 TRBV11-2 NA TRBD2 CASSLNPSGSYEQYF TGTGCCAGCAGCTTAAACCCTAGCGGGAGCTACGAGCAGTACTTC
TRBJ1-5 TRBV19 few TRBD1 CASSIDREETGSNQPQHF TGTGCCAGTAGTATAGATCGAGAGGAGACAGGGTCCAATCAGCCCCAGCATTTT
TRBJ2-7 TRBV4-1 NA NA CASSPQVWQGYEQYF TGCGCCAGCAGCCCCCAAGTTTGGCAGGGGTACGAGCAGTACTTC
TRBJ2-7 TRBV20-1 few NA CSAIRYEQYF TGCAGTGCTATACGGTACGAGCAGTACTTC
TRBJ2-1 TRBV15 NA TRBD2 CATSREASGRVEQFF TGTGCCACCAGCAGAGAAGCTAGCGGGAGGGTTGAGCAGTTCTTC
TRBJ1-2 TRBV28 NA NA CASSLSGGGYTF TGTGCCAGCAGTTTGTCAGGTGGTGGCTACACCTTC
TRBJ1-1 TRBV5-1 NA NA CASSLRGGRTTEAFF TGCGCCAGCAGCTTGAGGGGTGGGAGGACAACTGAAGCTTTCTTT
TRBJ2-2 TRBV7-2 NA NA CASSLLGGAGELFF TGTGCCAGCAGCTTACTAGGGGGAGCCGGGGAGCTGTTTTTT
TRBJ2-1 TRBV29-1 NA TRBD2 CSVSPVASGRSYNEQFF TGCAGCGTTTCCCCCGTGGCTAGCGGGAGATCCTACAATGAGCAGTTCTTC
TRBJ2-2 TRBV4-2 few NA CASSQGPGERRFGELFF TGTGCCAGCAGCCAAGGTCCGGGAGAAAGACGTTTCGGGGAGCTGTTTTTT
TRBJ2-1 TRBV9 NA TRBD2 CASSEGLAGLNEQFF TGTGCCAGCAGCGAAGGGCTAGCGGGCCTTAATGAGCAGTTCTTC
TRBJ2-3 TRBV19 NA TRBD1 CASSDGDRSTDTQYF TGTGCCAGTAGTGACGGGGACAGGAGCACAGATACGCAGTATTTT
TRBJ2-7 TRBV15 NA TRBD2 CATSVSAAGTSGSYEQYF TGTGCCACCAGCGTGAGTGCCGCGGGGACTAGCGGGTCCTACGAGCAGTACTTC
TRBJ2-7 TRBV25-1 NA NA CASSEYNYEQYF TGTGCCAGCAGTGAATACAACTACGAGCAGTACTTC
TRBJ2-7 TRBV5-1 NA TRBD2 CASSLELAGAYEQYF TGCGCCAGCAGCTTGGAACTAGCGGGAGCCTACGAGCAGTACTTC
TRBJ1-5 TRBV19 NA TRBD1 CASSMSRGNNQPQHF TGTGCCAGTAGTATGTCCAGGGGGAACAATCAGCCCCAGCATTTT
TRBJ2-1 TRBV29-1 NA NA CSVGSSVSSYNEQFF TGCAGCGTTGGATCTAGCGTCAGCTCCTACAATGAGCAGTTCTTC
TRBJ2-1 TRBV6-6 NA NA CASTRFNNEQFF TGTGCCAGCACAAGGTTCAACAATGAGCAGTTCTTC
TRBJ2-1 TRBV7-9 NA TRBD1 CASSLGPGQVDNEQFF TGTGCCAGCAGCTTAGGTCCGGGACAGGTAGACAATGAGCAGTTCTTC
TRBJ2-5 TRBV28 once NA CASSLFGGQETQYF TGTGCCAGCAGTTTATTTGGGGGTCAGGAGACCCAGTACTTC